This entry concerns a single TCR beta chain. Antigen: not known. This sample was included in a study of blood T cells in healthy people across ages. General study points: The lack of PBMC sorting stopped any conclusive naive versus antigen-experienced comparison.

The total RNA that was extracted per sample amounted to at least 5.5 micrograms. This CDR3 has 15 amino acids. Per germline, CDR1 DFQATT and CDR2 SNEGSKA (reference sequence). The trim removed 6 bases at V and 6 bases at J, leaving 13 bases unmatched. A second PCR of 7 to 11 cycles used a sample-barcoded 5' primer and a J-beta primer mix. Each CDR3 protein is one row after TCRdb ran MiXCR on the 5' RACE reads. The sample has 650,000 to 1,000,000 distinct CDR3 sequences, 46% seen once. The source material was blood. The J gene is TRBJ1-5, the V gene TRBV20-1; 8 nucleotides agree with TRBD1. This sequence was found in an elderly man in good health. The CDR3 DNA is TGCAGTGCCAACGAACCCAGGGGGCAGGGTCAGCCCCAGCATTTT. Encoded protein: CSANEPRGQGQPQHF.